This T cell receptor (beta chain) was recovered during a study of CD8+ T cells in alopecia areata. Study information: The drug, tofacitinib, lasted 6 to 18 months, followed by 6 months off drug.

The researchers isolated CD4+ and CD8+ T cells from PBMCs by sorting. After isolation, RNA underwent reverse transcription to generate cDNA as the sequencing template. Sequencing used immunoSEQ multiplex PCR; TCRdb keeps in-frame clones, though not all of them. The sample has about 120,000 clones, 45% to 50% seen once; the top ten hold around a sixth. Germline V gene sequence: CDR1 MNHEY, CDR2 SVGAGI. V was pared by 5 bases and J by 0 bases, with 10 bases between. The CDR3 is 14 residues long. The sequenced sample was CD8+ T cells sorted from blood, obtained at week 0. The chain has TRBV6-5 and TRBJ2-5; D gene uncertain. The source is a human donor with alopecia areata. The CDR3 DNA sequence: TGTGCCAGCAGTACGTTGGACGACCAAGAGACCCAGTACTTC. It encodes CASSTLDDQETQYF.